The following is a TCR beta chain sequence with its context. These data belong to a study of control samples from healthy donors and cancer patients. The data were produced by immunoSEQ multiplex PCR, yet TCRdb's version contains in-frame clones alone and is incomplete. The sample records over 150,000 clones, 95% to 96% being singletons. Deletions cut 3 bases from V and 2 bases from J, with 15 bases between. The germline CDR1 and CDR2 sequences are ENHRY and SYGVKD. The CDR3 consists of 16 residues. The TCR comes from a woman in her twenties or thirties in good health. The gene calls are TRBV10-3 and TRBJ2-3; no clear D. Sequencing was done on a sample of blood. In DNA, the CDR3 is TGTGCCATCAGTGAAAGAGACTGGTATCCCACAGATACGCAGTATTTT. This encodes CAISERDWYPTDTQYF.